Sequencing of this TCR beta chain was carried out in a study of shared clonotypes between healthy human individuals. CDR1 and CDR2 from the germline V gene are SGHRS and YFSETQ. This CDR3 spans 15 amino acids. The trim removed 9 bases at V and 1 base at J, leaving 10 bases unmatched. Clones were read by immunoSEQ multiplex PCR, and TCRdb kept only the in-frame ones, dropping some. This sample yields roughly 2,300,000 clones, of which around 93% are seen a single time; 0.37% belongs to the top ten. The rearrangement joins TRBV5-1 to TRBJ2-3; 8 bases fit TRBD1. Sequencing used naive CD4+ T cells from PBMCs. Noted subset: CD45RA+ positively selected. This TCR was recovered from a man younger than 35 in good health. Some clones in this sample may be carry-over from other donors' samples. The CDR3 nucleotides read TGCGCCACCCAGCCGACAGGGGTAGGCACAGATACGCAGTATTTT. Its protein product is CATQPTGVGTDTQYF.